This T cell receptor beta chain appears in the sequencing data of a study of cytomegalovirus exposure and HLA in healthy donors (dated by TCRdb to about 2017). The study in broad terms: In an earlier analysis of 550 to 750 of the donors, 250 to 350 Gb of sequence data and 100 million or so unique TCR beta sequences from about 179 million T cells were reported. Using immunosequencing, the study profiled T cell repertoires from about 650 subjects and related those repertoires to cytomegalovirus serostatus. The study aimed to test whether cataloging public T cell receptors could reveal signatures of past pathogen exposure. To predict cytomegalovirus infection status, the study combined high-throughput TCR immunosequencing, statistical association of individual TCRs with disease status, and machine learning. Among roughly 400 genotyped donors of the cohort, an average of roughly 230,000 unique TCR beta nucleotide sequences was sequenced per donor, of which approximately 19% were non-productive. Donor age, sex, ethnicity and CMV serostatus were compiled together with the repertoire data. Approximately 310 gigabases of sequencing data and tens of millions of unique TCR sequences were included in an early release covering 550 to 650 HLA-typed donors. Class I and class II HLA loci were covered by the typing at four-digit resolution. To decide whether each TCR beta V gene segment behaved as functional or pseudogenic, an earlier analysis of some 540 of the donors relied on high-throughput TCR beta sequencing. Typing coverage varied by locus: roughly 620-640 donors for A, B, C, DRB1 and DQB1; some 520 for DQA1; more than 600 for DPA1; fewer than 480 for DPB1. A later analysis re-examined previously published TCR beta repertoires from 600 to 700 donors and added high-resolution HLA genotyping to investigate patterns of TCR occurrence. Among the roughly 380 genotyped donors, around 79% belonged to the genetic ancestry cluster associated with self-reported Caucasian donors. The later analysis used no new phenotypic data to find candidate immune exposures, relying instead on TCR beta sequences and their occurrence across donors. Because of strong linkage in the cohort, four to six DR-DQ haplotypes were treated as single units for association and clustering. In addition to the first cohort of 650 to 800 subjects, a separate validation cohort of approximately 130 different subjects was used. All discovery cohort repertoires had been generated using a single sequencing platform. Genome-wide SNP genotypes for about 55% of the roughly 670 donors were used in a later genetic analysis, which treated that subset as a discovery cohort.

The CDR3 goes from the cysteine to the phenylalanine over 16 residues. CDR3 DNA is the only sequence kept; it has 48 bases, read in frame from the first base. V loses 3 bases at its end and J loses 3 bases; junction bases beyond the gene matches: 7. Taken from the germline V gene, the CDR1 and CDR2 loops are MDHEN and SYDVKM. In total, more than 500 healthy bone marrow donors made up the cohort. Cohort members were all nominally healthy when sampled, although unrecorded immune exposures were likely present. The donor tested CMV seropositive, placing the donor among the 289 seropositive members of the cohort. A peripheral blood sample was provided by each donor, and peripheral blood mononuclear cells were used for TCR beta sequencing. Genomic DNA was extracted from the blood cell samples with the Qiagen DNeasy Blood Extraction Kit. Libraries were prepared through the immunoSEQ multiplex PCR assay. The multiplex PCR relied on a mix of 60 forward primers for TCR Vbeta segments and 13 reverse primers for TCR Jbeta segments. A multiplex PCR assay on genomic DNA amplified the CDR3 region of rearranged TCR beta genes. The Illumina HiSeq System was used to sequence the amplified TCR beta libraries as 87-base-pair reads. In the paper's pipeline: A later analysis tallied 70 million to 100 million unique TCR beta chains across the approximately 670 repertoires, and approximately 12 million of those chains were shared by two or more donors. Raw reads were error-corrected and collapsed into unique sequences with a nearest-neighbor algorithm that merged closely related sequences to remove PCR and sequencing errors. To assign V, D and J gene segments, CDR3 sequences were aligned to IMGT reference sequences. For a sequence to be retained, a match of at least six nucleotides to both a V gene segment and a J gene segment was required. A rearrangement was called productive if the CDR3 had no stop codons and remained in frame with V and J, and every other rearrangement was called non-productive. Following IMGT convention, CDR3 was defined as the stretch from the second conserved V-encoded cysteine up to the conserved J-encoded phenylalanine. Sequences without an unambiguous match to a single V gene segment were excluded from the earlier analysis of approximately 560 of the donors. An earlier analysis of some 500 of the donors classified V segments as functional when productive rearrangements were above 56.7% and as segregating when the standard deviation between donors was above 5%. A statistical classification framework was developed to diagnose cytomegalovirus status using the catalog of TCR beta chain sequences. V and J gene assignment, in a later analysis, came from comparing TCR nucleotide sequences with IMGT/GENE-DB human TR gene sequences. The TCRdist pipeline was used in a later analysis to assign CDR3 sequences and most-parsimonious VDJ recombination scenarios. A later analysis defined each TCR beta chain by its CDR3 amino acid sequence plus V-gene family, and excluded reads lacking a unique V-gene family. To address suspected cross-contamination and a sequencing artifact, a later analysis removed roughly 580 highly shared, low-generation-probability nucleotide sequences. For each public chain, a later analysis derived a clonal expansion index from normalized ranks of inferred template counts within each repertoire. Generation probabilities in a later analysis came from a VDJ recombination model fitted to out-of-frame rearrangements, and those results were checked against IGoR. In a later analysis, hypergeometric tests were used to score TCR-TCR, TCR-HLA and TCR-CMV co-occurrence, with a repertoire-size bias correction applied to TCR pairs. To estimate false discovery rates, a later analysis permuted the HLA or CMV assignments 20 times. In a later analysis, co-occurring TCRs were grouped using DBSCAN, with TCRdist sequence similarity added in when clustering inside HLA-allele-positive subsets. Co-occurrence clustering excluded repertoires with fewer than 30,000 or more than 120,000 public chains, plus five with anomalous nucleotide sharing. TCRdb took over this immuneACCESS table, retaining in-frame rearrangements with V and J assigned. Such tables are incomplete; in checked studies, under half of the missing clones stem from an unresolved V gene, and the remainder is unexplained. That table gives V, J and clone size, and the DNA gave D and trimming. The sample data list roughly 100,000 clones, and about 13% of these were observed just once. The ten top clones hold roughly 16% of the sample.

For this clone: Its target antigen remains unknown. No clone much larger than this one lies a single base away; base qualities are absent.

What the research found in general, with its limitations: A cluster of highly shared sequence variants was judged likely to be a technical artifact of the sequencing pipeline. The cohort was sequenced for TCR beta chains only, and without alpha or paired-chain data the features that could be detected were limited. An earlier analysis of some 560 of the donors showed that most TCR beta V segments appeared in productive rearrangements either about 87% or about 30% of the time, which broadly matched IMGT annotations. At a false discovery rate of 0.05, a later analysis linked under 20,000 TCR beta sequences to specific HLA alleles. In vitro tests confirmed that three of the cytomegalovirus-associated TCR beta chains recognize cytomegalovirus antigens. A later analysis found that most CMV-associated TCR beta chains appeared HLA-restricted, with HLA associations seemingly driven largely by CMV exposure. The classifier was reported to diagnose cytomegalovirus status with high specificity and sensitivity in both the original cohort and the validation cohort. Linkage disequilibrium might explain the correlated functional status among segregating V segments, but an unknown experimental factor could not be ruled out. A later genetic analysis associated a missense DCLRE1C variant with V-gene and J-gene trimming of TCR beta chains, and an independent cohort replicated the association. According to a later analysis, parvovirus B19, influenza, CMV and Epstein-Barr virus appeared linked to several top co-occurrence clusters. Compared with the approximately 600-donor mean, donors in an Asian-associated ancestry cluster had fewer N-insertions in productive TCRs, according to a later genetic analysis. The authors suggested that the approach could potentially be extended to other disease states and immunological phenotypes. Over 15 rarely observed V segments, including chromosome 9 orphons, were excluded from the earlier analysis of some 590 of the donors because counts were too low. While some public TCRs were present in many individuals, most TCR sequences turned up only very rarely across donors. Strong co-occurrence of HLA alleles, especially DR and DQ, made assigning TCR associations to individual alleles difficult. The study gave a list of roughly 150 TCR beta chains associated with cytomegalovirus. In a later analysis, HLA-associated TCR beta chains were found to be more clonally expanded and to have lower generation probabilities than equally common non-associated chains. The 87-base-pair reads could not distinguish some IMGT-functional V segments, including TRBV6-2 and TRBV6-3, so those segments were excluded. In a later analysis, the rate of TCR association differed among HLA loci, with DRB1 alleles having the most associated TCRs and HLA-C alleles having the fewest. Sequencing depth was assumed to be roughly uniform across donors in the presence/absence analyses, though that assumption may not hold. For the cohort, immune exposure information was limited to CMV serostatus. A further reported finding was that TCR beta sequences accurately predicted the HLA-A and HLA-B alleles for most subjects in the first cohort. Because HLA typing was unavailable for some donors at each locus, only the typed subset was used in association tests.

The sequence links TRBV28 to TRBJ1-1; 10 nucleotides in the junction match TRBD1. The sequenced sample was PBMCs. The TCR was taken from a man aged 35 to 55 in good health and CMV-seropositive. The CDR3 loop reads CASSFVDRGQDTEAFF. In nucleotides, the sequence is TGTGCCAGCAGTTTTGTCGACAGGGGGCAGGACACTGAAGCTTTCTTT.